A selection of T cell receptor beta chains follows, all from one sample in a study of post-analysis software for immune sequencing data. TCRdb redid the calling of the PCR reads with MiXCR, one entry per CDR3 protein. The sample shows hundreds of thousands of distinct CDR3 sequences, 25% to 30% of them seen only once. The sample taken for sequencing was blood. These receptors originate from a girl between 5 and 17 years old with multiple sclerosis. The CDR3 runs from the conserved cysteine through the conserved F or W. The D gene is left open where the match is weak. Clone size is not always given. Where it is, it says once, few, many or a class for expanded clones.

length	D	V	J	size	CDR3	DNA
18	TRBD2	TRBV4-2	TRBJ2-5	.	CASSQDTSGLALKETQYF	TGTGCCAGCAGCCAAGATACTTCCGGACTAGCGCTTAAAGAGACCCAGTACTTC
16	.	TRBV5-5	TRBJ1-6	.	CASSLHRDPGNSPLHF	TGTGCCAGCAGTTTGCACCGGGACCCCGGGAATTCACCCCTCCACTTT
15	.	TRBV6-2/TRBV6-3	TRBJ2-7	few	CASSYSSGTGYEQYF	TGTGCCAGCAGTTACTCGTCGGGGACGGGCTACGAGCAGTACTTC
14	.	TRBV7-2	TRBJ2-7	few	CASSPGAEVYEQYF	TGTGCCAGCAGCCCCGGCGCGGAAGTCTACGAGCAGTACTTC
13	.	TRBV20-1	TRBJ2-7	few	CSARDDSQYEQYF	TGCAGTGCTAGAGATGACAGCCAGTACGAGCAGTACTTC
15	.	TRBV4-1	TRBJ1-1	.	CASSQERGRNTEAFF	TGCGCCAGCAGCCAAGAGAGAGGCAGAAACACTGAAGCTTTCTTT
15	TRBD2	TRBV9	TRBJ2-1	many	CASSVWEGTYNEQFF	TGTGCCAGCAGCGTTTGGGAGGGGACCTACAATGAGCAGTTCTTC
14	.	TRBV9	TRBJ2-7	many	CASSVGNGAYEQYF	TGTGCCAGCAGCGTAGGGAACGGAGCCTACGAGCAGTACTTC
12	.	TRBV13	TRBJ2-3	.	CVSSLAWGTQYF	TGTGTCAGCAGCTTAGCCTGGGGAACGCAGTATTTT
15	.	TRBV7-2	TRBJ2-5	.	CAISSEDIVGETQYF	TGTGCCATCAGCTCGGAGGACATTGTCGGGGAGACCCAGTACTTC